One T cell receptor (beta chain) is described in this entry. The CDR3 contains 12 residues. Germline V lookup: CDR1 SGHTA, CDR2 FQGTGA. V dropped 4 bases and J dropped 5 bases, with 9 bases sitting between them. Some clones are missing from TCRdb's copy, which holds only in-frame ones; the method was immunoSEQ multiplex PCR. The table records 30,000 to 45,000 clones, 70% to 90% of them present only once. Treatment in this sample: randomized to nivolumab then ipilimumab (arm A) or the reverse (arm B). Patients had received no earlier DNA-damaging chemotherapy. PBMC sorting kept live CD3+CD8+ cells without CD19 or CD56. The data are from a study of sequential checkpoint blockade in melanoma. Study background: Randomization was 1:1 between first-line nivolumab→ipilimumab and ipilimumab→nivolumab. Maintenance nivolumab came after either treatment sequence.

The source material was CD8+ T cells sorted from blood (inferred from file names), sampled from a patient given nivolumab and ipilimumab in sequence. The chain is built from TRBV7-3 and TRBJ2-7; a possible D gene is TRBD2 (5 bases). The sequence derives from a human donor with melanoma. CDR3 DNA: TGTGCCAGCAGCTCCCCCGGGAACGAGCAGTACTTC. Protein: CASSSPGNEQYF.